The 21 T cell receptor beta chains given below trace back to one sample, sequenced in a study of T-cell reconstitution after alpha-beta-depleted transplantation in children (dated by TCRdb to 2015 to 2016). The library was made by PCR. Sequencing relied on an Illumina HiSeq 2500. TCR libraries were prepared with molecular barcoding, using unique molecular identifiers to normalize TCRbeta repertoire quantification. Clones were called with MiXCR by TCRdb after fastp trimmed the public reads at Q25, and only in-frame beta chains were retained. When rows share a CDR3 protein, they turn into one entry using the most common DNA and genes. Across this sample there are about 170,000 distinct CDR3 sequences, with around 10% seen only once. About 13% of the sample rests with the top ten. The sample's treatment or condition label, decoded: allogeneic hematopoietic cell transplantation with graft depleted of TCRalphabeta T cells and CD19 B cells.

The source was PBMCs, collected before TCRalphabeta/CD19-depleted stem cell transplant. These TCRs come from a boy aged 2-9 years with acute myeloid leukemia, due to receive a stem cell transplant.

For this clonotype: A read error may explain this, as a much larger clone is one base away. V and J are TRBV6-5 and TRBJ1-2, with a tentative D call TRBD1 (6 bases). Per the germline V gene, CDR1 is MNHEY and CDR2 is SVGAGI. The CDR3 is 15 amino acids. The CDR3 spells CASSYSVPGAYGYPF. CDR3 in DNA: TGTGCCAGCAGTTACTCGGTCCCAGGGGCCTATGGCTACCCCTTC.

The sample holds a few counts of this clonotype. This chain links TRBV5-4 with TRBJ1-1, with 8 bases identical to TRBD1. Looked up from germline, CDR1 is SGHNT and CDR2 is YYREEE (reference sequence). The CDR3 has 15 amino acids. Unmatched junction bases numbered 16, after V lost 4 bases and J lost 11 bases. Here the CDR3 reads CASSPLPRRTGRAFF. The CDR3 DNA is TGTGCCAGCAGCCCACTCCCAAGAAGGACAGGGCGGGCTTTCTTT. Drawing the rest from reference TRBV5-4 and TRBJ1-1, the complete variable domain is ETGVTQSPTHLIKTRGQQVTLRCSSQSGHNTVSWYQQALGQGPQFIFQYYREEENGRGNFPPRFSGLQFPNYSSELNVNALELDDSALYLCASSPLPRRTGRAFFGQGTRLTVV.

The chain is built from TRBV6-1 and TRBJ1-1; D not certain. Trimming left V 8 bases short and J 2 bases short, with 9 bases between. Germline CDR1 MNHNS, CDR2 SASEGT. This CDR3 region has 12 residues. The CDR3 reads CASGGGNTEAFF. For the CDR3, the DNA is TGTGCCAGCGGTGGTGGAAACACTGAAGCTTTCTTT.

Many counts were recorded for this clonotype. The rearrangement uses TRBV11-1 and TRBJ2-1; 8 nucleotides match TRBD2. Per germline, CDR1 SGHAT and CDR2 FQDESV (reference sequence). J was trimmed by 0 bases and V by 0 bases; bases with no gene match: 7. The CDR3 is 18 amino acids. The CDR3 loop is CASSLARSGGVSYNEQFF. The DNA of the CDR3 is TGTGCCAGCAGCTTAGCAAGGAGCGGGGGCGTCTCCTACAATGAGCAGTTCTTC.

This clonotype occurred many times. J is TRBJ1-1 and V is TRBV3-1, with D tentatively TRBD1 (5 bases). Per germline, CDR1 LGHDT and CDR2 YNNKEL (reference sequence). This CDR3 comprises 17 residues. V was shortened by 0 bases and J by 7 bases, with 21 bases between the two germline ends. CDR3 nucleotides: TGTGCCAGCAGCCAAGATCCTCCGGGGCCGGTTAATCGTGAAGCTTTCTTT. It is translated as CASSQDPPGPVNREAFF.

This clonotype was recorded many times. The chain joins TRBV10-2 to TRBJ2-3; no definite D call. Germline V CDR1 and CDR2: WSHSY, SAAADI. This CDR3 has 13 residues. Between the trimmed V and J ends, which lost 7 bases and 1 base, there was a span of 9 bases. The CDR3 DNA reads TGCGCCAGCACGGAATCGGGCACAGATACGCAGTATTTT. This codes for CASTESGTDTQYF.

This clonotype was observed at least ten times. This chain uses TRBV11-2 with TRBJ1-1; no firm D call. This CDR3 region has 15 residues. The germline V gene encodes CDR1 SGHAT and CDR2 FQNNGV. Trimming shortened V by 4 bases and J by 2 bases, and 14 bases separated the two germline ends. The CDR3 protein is CASSSLWRDNTEAFF. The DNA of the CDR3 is TGTGCCAGCAGCTCCCTCTGGAGAGATAACACTGAAGCTTTCTTT.

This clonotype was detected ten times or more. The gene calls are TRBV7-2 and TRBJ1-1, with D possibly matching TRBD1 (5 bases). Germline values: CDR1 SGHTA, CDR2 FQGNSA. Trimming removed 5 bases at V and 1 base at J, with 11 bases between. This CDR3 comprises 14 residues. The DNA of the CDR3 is TGTGCCAGCAGCCGGGGGTTTGCGAACACTGAAGCTTTCTTT. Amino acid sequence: CASSRGFANTEAFF.

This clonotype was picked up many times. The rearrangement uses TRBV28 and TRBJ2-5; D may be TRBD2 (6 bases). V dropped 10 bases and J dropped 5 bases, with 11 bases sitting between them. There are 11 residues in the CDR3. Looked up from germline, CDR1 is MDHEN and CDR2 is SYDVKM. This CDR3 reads CATRRGETQYF. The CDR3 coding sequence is TGTGCCACCCGGAGGGGCGAGACCCAGTACTTC.

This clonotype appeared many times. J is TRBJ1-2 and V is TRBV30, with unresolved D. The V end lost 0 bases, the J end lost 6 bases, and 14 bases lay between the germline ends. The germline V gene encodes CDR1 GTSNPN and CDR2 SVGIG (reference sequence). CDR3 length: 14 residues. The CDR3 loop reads CAWSVYPEVNGYTF. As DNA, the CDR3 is TGTGCCTGGAGTGTATATCCAGAAGTCAATGGCTACACCTTC.

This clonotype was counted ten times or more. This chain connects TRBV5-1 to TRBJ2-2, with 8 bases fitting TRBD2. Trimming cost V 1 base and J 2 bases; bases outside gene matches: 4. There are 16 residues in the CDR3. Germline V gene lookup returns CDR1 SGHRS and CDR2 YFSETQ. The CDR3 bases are TGCGCCAGCAGCTTGAGAGGACTAGCAAACACCGGGGAGCTGTTTTTT. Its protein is CASSLRGLANTGELFF.

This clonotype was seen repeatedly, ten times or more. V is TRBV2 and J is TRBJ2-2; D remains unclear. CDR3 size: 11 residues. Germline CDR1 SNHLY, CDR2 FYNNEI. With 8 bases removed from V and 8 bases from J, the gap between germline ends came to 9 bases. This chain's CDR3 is CASDPAGELFF. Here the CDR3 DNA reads TGTGCCAGCGATCCCGCGGGGGAGCTGTTTTTT.

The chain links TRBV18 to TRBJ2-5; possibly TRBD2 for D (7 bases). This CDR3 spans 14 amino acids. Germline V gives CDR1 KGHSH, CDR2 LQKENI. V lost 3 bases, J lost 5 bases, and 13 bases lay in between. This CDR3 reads CASSPPGGAETQYF. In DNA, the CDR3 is TGTGCCAGCTCACCGCCGGGGGGCGCGGAGACCCAGTACTTC.

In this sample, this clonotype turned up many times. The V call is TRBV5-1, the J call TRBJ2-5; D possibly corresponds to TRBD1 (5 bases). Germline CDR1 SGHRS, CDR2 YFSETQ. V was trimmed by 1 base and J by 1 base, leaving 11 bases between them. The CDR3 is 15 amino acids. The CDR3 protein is CASSLQGAPQETQYF. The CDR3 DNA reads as TGCGCCAGCAGCTTGCAAGGGGCACCCCAAGAGACCCAGTACTTC. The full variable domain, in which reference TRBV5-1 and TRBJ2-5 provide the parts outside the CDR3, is KAGVTQTPRYLIKTRGQQVTLSCSPISGHRSVSWYQQTPGQGLQFLFEYFSETQRNKGNFPGRFSGRQFSNSRSEMNVSTLELGDSALYLCASSLQGAPQETQYFGPGTRLLVL.

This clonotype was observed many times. In DNA, the CDR3 is TGTGCCATCAGTGAGCCCGAGGGGGGGCGGGGATCAACAGATACGCAGTATTTT. It codes for CAISEPEGGRGSTDTQYF. The V and J genes are TRBV10-3 and TRBJ2-3; weak D call: TRBD2 (7 bases). Germline V CDR1 and CDR2: ENHRY, SYGVKD. Between the trimmed V and J ends, which lost 2 bases and 3 bases, there was a span of 21 bases. This CDR3 is 18 amino acids long.

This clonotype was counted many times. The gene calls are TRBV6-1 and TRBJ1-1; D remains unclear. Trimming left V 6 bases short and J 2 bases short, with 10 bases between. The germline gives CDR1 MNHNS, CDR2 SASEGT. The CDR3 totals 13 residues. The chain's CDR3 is CASRVLVNTEAFF. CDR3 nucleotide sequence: TGTGCCAGCAGAGTCTTAGTAAACACTGAAGCTTTCTTT.

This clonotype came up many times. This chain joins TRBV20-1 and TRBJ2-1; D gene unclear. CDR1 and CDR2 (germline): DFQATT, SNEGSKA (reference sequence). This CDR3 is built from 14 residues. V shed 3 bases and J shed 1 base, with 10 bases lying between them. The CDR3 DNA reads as TGCAGTGCTAGGGTCAGGTTTTCCTACAATGAGCAGTTCTTC. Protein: CSARVRFSYNEQFF.

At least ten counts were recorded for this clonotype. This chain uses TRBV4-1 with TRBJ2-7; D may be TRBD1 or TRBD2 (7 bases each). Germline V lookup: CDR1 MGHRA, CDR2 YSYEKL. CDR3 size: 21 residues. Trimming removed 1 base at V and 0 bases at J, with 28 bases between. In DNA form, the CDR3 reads TGCGCCAGCAGCCAAGCCCTCGACAGGGTCGGGGGGAGTAAGAGCTCCTACGAGCAGTACTTC. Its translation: CASSQALDRVGGSKSSYEQYF.

The CDR3 coding sequence is TGTGCCAGCAGCCCTGCCGGGCCAGGGCCCCGACAGACCCAGTACTTC. This gives the protein CASSPAGPGPRQTQYF. The V call is TRBV4-2, the J call TRBJ2-5; D is possibly TRBD1 (5 bases). The CDR3 sequence is 16 residues long. Trimming took off 4 bases at V and 6 bases at J, with 21 bases between the two ends. The germline V gene encodes CDR1 LGHNA and CDR2 YNFKEQ.

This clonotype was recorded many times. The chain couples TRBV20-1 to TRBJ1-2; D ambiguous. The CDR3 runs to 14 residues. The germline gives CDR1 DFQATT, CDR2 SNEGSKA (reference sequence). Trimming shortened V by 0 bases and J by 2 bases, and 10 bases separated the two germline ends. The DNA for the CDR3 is TGCAGTGCTAGAGATACGACAAGCAACTATGGCTACACCTTC. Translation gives CSARDTTSNYGYTF.

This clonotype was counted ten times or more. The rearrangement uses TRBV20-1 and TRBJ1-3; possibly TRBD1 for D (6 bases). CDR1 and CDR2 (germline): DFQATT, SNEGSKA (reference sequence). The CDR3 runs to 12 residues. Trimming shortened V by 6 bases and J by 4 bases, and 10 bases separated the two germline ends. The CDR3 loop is CSAYREGNTIYF. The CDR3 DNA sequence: TGCAGTGCCTACAGGGAGGGAAACACCATATATTTT.